Below are 22 T cell receptor beta chains sequenced from a single sample in a study of Ad26.COV2.S vaccination and SARS-CoV-2 variants. Profiling relied on immunoSEQ multiplex PCR, and the TCRdb table lists in-frame clones only, not all of them. The sample holds hundreds of thousands of clones, 75% to 90% seen once. As for treatment: around 19 received Ad26.COV2.S at low or high dose, single or two shots; about 5 received placebo; per-sample allocation not given. It was on day 63 after the first vaccine or placebo injection that samples were taken. This specimen consisted of peripheral blood, obtained in a trial of Ad26.COV2.S vaccine versus placebo. These TCRs come from a person aged 18 to 59 who received the Ad26.COV2.S COVID-19 vaccine or a placebo.

The genes are TRBV6-5 and TRBJ2-5, with D unresolved. CDR1 is MNHEY and CDR2 is SVGAGI in the germline V gene. The V gene lost 4 bases and the J gene lost 2 bases, with 5 bases spanning the gap. The CDR3 runs to 12 residues. CDR3 DNA sequence: TGTGCCAGCAGTTCCTCACAAGAGACCCAGTACTTC. Translation gives CASSSSQETQYF.

The V and J genes are TRBV25-1 and TRBJ1-4; possible D gene TRBD1, 6 bases. From germline, CDR1 is MGHDK and CDR2 SYGVNS. With 3 bases removed from V and 8 bases from J, the gap between germline ends came to 19 bases. This CDR3 has 16 residues. The CDR3 DNA is TGTGCCAGCAGTGAGGTGGTGACAGGCAGGCACGAAAAACTGTTTTTT. It codes for CASSEVVTGRHEKLFF.

CDR3 DNA sequence: TGTGCCAGCAGCTTAGTGAGGAAGGGGTACGAGCAGTACGTC. Translated: CASSLVRKGYEQYV. The chain carries TRBV5-8 and TRBJ2-7; a weak D match, TRBD1 (5 bases). In germline, CDR1 is SGHTS, CDR2 YDEGEE. The germline V and J ends were trimmed by 2 bases and 4 bases, with 13 bases remaining between them. This CDR3 contains 14 residues.

The chain is built from TRBV3-1 (or the pseudogene TRBV3-2) and TRBJ1-3; D unresolved. Trimming took 4 bases from V and 4 from J, leaving 8 bases between them. Germline loops: CDR1 LGHDT, CDR2 YNNKEL (reference sequence). The CDR3 consists of 13 residues. As DNA, the CDR3 is TGTGCCAGCAGCCCCAGGCACGGAAACACCATATATTTT. Protein: CASSPRHGNTIYF.

The chain is built from TRBV4-1 and TRBJ2-1; D call uncertain. Per germline, CDR1 MGHRA and CDR2 YSYEKL. V was shortened by 1 base and J by 7 bases, with 8 bases between the two germline ends. This CDR3 has 13 amino acids. CDR3 nucleotides: TGCGCCAGCAGCCAAGGGCAGTGGAATGAGCAGTTCTTC. Translated: CASSQGQWNEQFF.

V is TRBV6-5 and J is TRBJ1-2, with TRBD1 as a possible D gene (6 bases). V shed 5 bases and J shed 5 bases, with 12 bases lying between them. The germline V gene has CDR1 MNHEY and CDR2 SVGAGI. There are 13 residues in the CDR3. Written as DNA, the CDR3 is TGTGCCAGCAGTACGACAGGTGCTTATGGCTACACCTTC. Its protein is CASSTTGAYGYTF.

The chain employs TRBV7-2 and TRBJ2-7, with a weak D call TRBD1 (5 bases). The V gene lost 5 bases and the J gene lost 1 base, with 18 bases spanning the gap. CDR1 SGHTA and CDR2 FQGNSA come from the germline V gene. The CDR3 has 16 amino acids. For the CDR3, the DNA is TGTGCCAGCAGCCCCCGTGGGGCGCAACTTTCCTACGAGCAGTACTTC. This codes for CASSPRGAQLSYEQYF.

V and J are TRBV28 and TRBJ1-6; weak D call: TRBD1 (6 bases). This CDR3 comprises 17 residues. The V end was cut by 10 bases, the J end by 7 bases, with 26 bases between. Germline V gene lookup returns CDR1 MDHEN and CDR2 SYDVKM. The CDR3 coding sequence is TGTGCCATCGGGGAGGTGGGGGGGCTATCGTGGAATTCACCCCTCCACTTT. Amino acids: CAIGEVGGLSWNSPLHF. Looking up the rest from reference TRBV28 and TRBJ1-6 gives the full variable domain: DVKVTQSSRYLVKRTGEKVFLECVQDMDHENMFWYRQDPGLGLRLIYFSYDVKMKEKGDIPEGYSVSREKKERFSLILESASTNQTSMYLCAIGEVGGLSWNSPLHFGNGTRLTVT.

CDR3 DNA: TGCGCCAGCAGCCCCGGAGGGGGCTCTGGTACAGATACGCAGTATTTT. Protein product: CASSPGGGSGTDTQYF. V is TRBV5-1 and J is TRBJ2-3, with D possibly matching TRBD1 (7 bases). CDR3 size: 16 residues. In germline, CDR1 is SGHRS, CDR2 YFSETQ. With 4 bases removed from V and 3 bases from J, the gap between germline ends came to 18 bases.

The rearrangement uses TRBV6-1 and TRBJ1-3, with D possibly being TRBD1 (5 bases). This CDR3 is 14 amino acids long. V gave up 0 bases and J gave up 8 bases, with 11 bases separating them. In germline, CDR1 is MNHNS, CDR2 SASEGT. CDR3 nucleotides: TGTGCCAGCAGTGAAGCGGGCAGGGCGGACACCATATATTTT. Its protein product is CASSEAGRADTIYF.

This clone was seen once. V and J are TRBV28 and TRBJ1-1, with 7 nucleotides matching TRBD1. V lost 5 bases, J lost 12 bases, and 9 bases stayed unmatched. Germline CDR1 is MDHEN and CDR2 is SYDVKM. CDR3 size: 12 residues. The CDR3 DNA reads as TGTGCCAGCAGTCTACAGGGGTTTATAACTTTCTTT. Amino acids: CASSLQGFITFF.

Remarks on this clone: At one end the junction does not follow the germline gene, possibly because of a read error. V and J are TRBV5-1 and TRBJ2-2, with D tentatively TRBD2 (5 bases). This CDR3 region has 14 residues. Germline V gene data show CDR1 as SGHRS and CDR2 as YFSETQ. CDR3 residues: CASSELANSGELFF. The CDR3 DNA follows: TGCGCCAGCAGCGAGCTAGCAAACAGCGGGGAGCTGTTTTTT.

V is TRBV3-1 (or the pseudogene TRBV3-2) and J is TRBJ2-5; D uncertain. Germline loops: CDR1 LGHDT, CDR2 YNNKEL (reference sequence). Trimming pared 4 bases from V and 5 bases from J, leaving 11 bases between. There are 13 residues in the CDR3. This CDR3 is CASSPPWAETQYF. The CDR3 nucleotides are TGTGCCAGCAGCCCTCCTTGGGCCGAGACCCAGTACTTC.

This chain connects TRBV28 to TRBJ1-3, with D uncertain. Germline loops: CDR1 MDHEN, CDR2 SYDVKM. The CDR3 totals 14 residues. V dropped 6 bases and J dropped 1 base, with 10 bases sitting between them. The CDR3 loop reads CASRGSSSGNTIYF. The CDR3 DNA reads as TGTGCCAGCAGGGGGTCGTCATCTGGAAACACCATATATTTT.

The chain has TRBV12-5 and TRBJ2-1; D remains ambiguous. Germline assignment: CDR1 LGHNT and CDR2 FRNRAP. V dropped 3 bases and J dropped 2 bases, with 8 bases sitting between them. This CDR3 has 14 residues. CDR3 residues: CASGLETAYNEQFF. DNA for the CDR3: TGTGCTAGTGGTTTAGAAACGGCCTACAATGAGCAGTTCTTC. The entire variable domain, with the rest obtained from reference TRBV12-5 and TRBJ2-1, is as follows: DARVTQTPRHKVTEMGQEVTMRCQPILGHNTVFWYRQTMMQGLELLAYFRNRAPLDDSGMPKDRFSAEMPDATLATLKIQPSEPRDSAVYFCASGLETAYNEQFFGPGTRLTVL.

This chain uses TRBV6-4 with TRBJ2-3; a possible D gene is TRBD2 (6 bases). CDR1 and CDR2 from the germline V gene are MRHNA and SNTAGT. The CDR3 is 14 amino acids. The V end was cut by 8 bases, the J end by 1 base, with 13 bases between. The DNA of the CDR3 is TGTGCCAGCTCTCGCGGGAAGGGCACAGATACGCAGTATTTT. It yields the protein CASSRGKGTDTQYF.

The CDR3 coding sequence is TGTGCCAGCTCCGGGACAGCGGGCCACAATGAGCAGTTCTTC. Encoded protein: CASSGTAGHNEQFF. V usage is TRBV5-8 and J usage is TRBJ2-1; tentatively, D is TRBD1 (7 bases). The V gene's germline CDR1 is SGHTS and CDR2 YDEGEE. This CDR3 is built from 14 residues. V shed 7 bases and J shed 5 bases, with 16 bases lying between them.

This clone was observed a single time. This chain joins TRBV25-1 and TRBJ1-3, with a tentative D call TRBD1 (6 bases). This CDR3 has 14 amino acids. From germline, CDR1 is MGHDK and CDR2 SYGVNS. V gave up 8 bases and J gave up 2 bases, with 13 bases separating them. Here the CDR3 DNA reads TGTGCCAGCGACGAGGGGGGCCCTGGAAACACCATATATTTT. Protein product: CASDEGGPGNTIYF.

This clone showed up just a few times. The chain has TRBV6-4 and TRBJ2-2; no firm D call. From germline, CDR1 is MRHNA and CDR2 SNTAGT. There are 13 residues in the CDR3. V gave up 4 bases and J gave up 0 bases, with 3 bases separating them. The CDR3 protein is CASSGTNTGELFF. The CDR3 DNA follows: TGTGCCAGCAGTGGGACGAACACCGGGGAGCTGTTTTTT.

This chain connects TRBV29-1 to TRBJ1-2; D uncertain. Germline CDR1 SQVTM, CDR2 ANQGSEA. The CDR3 totals 13 residues. The ends were cut back, 6 bases at V and 4 bases at J, with 15 bases in the middle. CDR3 coding DNA: TGCAGCGTCCAAACGGGGATCGGCTATGGCTACACCTTC. As protein: CSVQTGIGYGYTF.

The chain joins TRBV2 to TRBJ2-3, with 12 positions matching TRBD2. Germline V gives CDR1 SNHLY, CDR2 FYNNEI. V was pared by 7 bases and J by 2 bases, with 4 bases of the junction left unmatched. CDR3 size: 15 residues. CDR3 loop: CASTSGGAPTDTQYF. CDR3 nucleotide sequence: TGTGCCAGCACTAGCGGGGGGGCCCCCACAGATACGCAGTATTTT.

The chain joins TRBV4-3 to TRBJ2-7; possibly TRBD1 or TRBD2 for D (5 bases each). The V gene lost 3 bases and the J gene lost 4 bases, with 16 bases spanning the gap. Germline CDR1 is LGHNA and CDR2 is YSLEER. CDR3 length equals 15 residues. The CDR3 region is CASSQGRGEGYEQYF. The CDR3, as DNA: TGCGCCAGCAGCCAGGGCCGGGGTGAGGGGTACGAGCAGTACTTC.